The rows below give T cell receptor beta chains drawn from one sample of a study of blood T cell repertoires in COVID-19. Produced via immunoSEQ multiplex PCR; TCRdb's table is partial and in-frame only. The repertoire consists of about 150,000 clones, with 85% occurring once and the leading ten covering 7.5% to 8.5%. Sequencing input: peripheral blood. Receptors originate from a woman aged 60-70 years with COVID-19, enrolled during active disease. Each CDR3 is given with its conserved first and last residue. Fields, in order: D gene, J gene, V gene, clone size, CDR3 protein, CDR3 DNA. D genes are given only for firm matches. Expanded clones get a size class; other rows say once, few or many, or leave the size out.

>TRBD1|TRBJ1-4|TRBV2|.
CASSETTGNEKLFF
TGTGCCAGCAGTGAAACGACAGGGAATGAAAAACTGTTTTTT
>TRBD2|TRBJ2-7|TRBV5-1|.
CASSLGGKAGAGEQYF
TGCGCCAGCAGCTTGGGGGGGAAAGCGGGAGCTGGCGAGCAGTACTTC
>.|TRBJ1-1|TRBV25-1|.
CASSPLTFFMNTEAFF
TGTGCCAGCAGCCCTCTGACATTTTTTATGAACACTGAAGCTTTCTTT
>TRBD2|TRBJ2-1|TRBV13|.
CASSPTSGRAFEQFF
TGTGCCAGCAGCCCAACTAGCGGGAGGGCATTTGAGCAGTTCTTC
>TRBD1|TRBJ1-4|TRBV4-1|.
CASSQPRRGLNNEKLFF
TGCGCCAGCAGCCAACCACGGAGGGGGCTAAATAATGAAAAACTGTTTTTT
>.|TRBJ1-2|TRBV27|once
CASSLYAGGYGYTF
TGTGCCAGCAGTTTGTACGCCGGGGGCTATGGCTACACCTTC
>.|TRBJ1-4|TRBV4-1|.
CASSQDGQFNEKLFF
TGCGCCAGCAGCCAAGATGGGCAGTTTAATGAAAAACTGTTTTTT
>TRBD2|TRBJ2-5|TRBV3-1/TRBV3-2|.
CASSDGLAGKETQYF
TGTGCCAGCAGCGACGGACTAGCGGGGAAAGAGACCCAGTACTTC
>TRBD2|TRBJ2-3|TRBV12-5|.
CASGLGVLAGGTDTQYF
TGTGCTAGTGGTTTGGGAGTACTAGCGGGAGGTACAGATACGCAGTATTTT
>TRBD2|TRBJ2-1|TRBV7-2|.
CASSLPTPGTRPNEQFF
TGTGCCAGCAGCTTACCTACCCCCGGGACTAGGCCCAATGAGCAGTTCTTC
>TRBD1|TRBJ1-1|TRBV7-3|.
CASSVRDRGRSNTEAFF
TGTGCCAGCAGCGTCCGGGACAGGGGGCGTTCGAACACTGAAGCTTTCTTT
>.|TRBJ1-1|TRBV7-9|medium-sized
CASSLASGNTEAFF
TGTGCCAGCAGCTTAGCATCGGGGAACACTGAAGCTTTCTTT
>.|TRBJ1-4|TRBV18|.
CASSHGVATNEKLFF
TGTGCCAGCTCTCACGGAGTTGCAACTAATGAAAAACTGTTTTTT
>.|TRBJ2-2|TRBV10-3|.
CAIRPTGSNTGELFF
TGTGCCATCAGGCCCACAGGGTCGAACACCGGGGAGCTGTTTTTT
>.|TRBJ2-5|TRBV5-1|.
CASSLERVTGAQYF
TGCGCCAGCAGCTTGGAGAGGGTTACGGGGGCCCAGTACTTC
>TRBD1|TRBJ1-4|TRBV19|.
CASRSRGRTTNEKLFF
TGTGCCAGTCGTAGCAGGGGGAGAACAACTAATGAAAAACTGTTTTTT
>TRBD1|TRBJ1-6|TRBV12-5|.
CASGFGTEHSSYNSPLHF
TGTGCTAGTGGTTTCGGGACAGAACATAGCTCCTATAATTCACCCCTCCACTTT
>TRBD1|TRBJ1-1|TRBV7-2|.
CASRVDRVAAFF
TGTGCCAGCAGGGTGGACAGGGTGGCAGCTTTCTTT
>TRBD1|TRBJ1-4|TRBV11-2|.
CASSATDRVTNEKLFF
TGTGCCAGCAGCGCAACGGACAGGGTCACAAATGAAAAACTGTTTTTT
>.|TRBJ1-1|TRBV7-9|.
CASSLSSGALEAFF
TGTGCCAGCAGCTTATCCTCAGGGGCCCTGGAAGCTTTCTTT
>TRBD1|TRBJ2-7|TRBV14|.
CASSDSDRGSSYEQYF
TGTGCCAGCAGCGACTCGGACAGGGGAAGCTCCTACGAGCAGTACTTC
>TRBD1|TRBJ1-2|TRBV6-5|.
CASSLPGTGERGGYTF
TGTGCCAGCAGTTTACCCGGGACAGGCGAACGGGGTGGCTACACCTTC
>.|TRBJ1-1|TRBV6-5|.
CASSYSTLYTEAFF
TGTGCCAGCAGTTACTCGACACTTTACACTGAAGCTTTCTTT
>.|TRBJ1-3|TRBV6-5|.
CASTPRGSGNTIYF
TGTGCCAGCACCCCTCGAGGGTCAGGAAACACCATATATTTT
>TRBD2|TRBJ2-1|TRBV19|few
CASHTGTSGYNEQFF
TGTGCCAGTCATACCGGGACTAGCGGATACAATGAGCAGTTCTTC
>TRBD1|TRBJ2-1|TRBV5-1|.
CASSLLLPGQGVGEQFF
TGCGCCAGCAGCTTGCTTCTGCCGGGACAGGGAGTTGGTGAGCAGTTCTTC
>TRBD1|TRBJ1-2|TRBV24-1|few
CATSDSRTGTLGYTF
TGTGCCACCAGTGATTCCCGGACAGGGACCCTGGGCTACACCTTC
>TRBD1|TRBJ2-5|TRBV27|few
CASSRLGTEKTQYF
TGTGCCAGCAGTCGTCTGGGGACAGAAAAAACCCAGTACTTC
>TRBD1|TRBJ1-2|TRBV6-5|.
CASTQTGNYGYTF
TGTGCCAGTACGCAGACAGGGAACTATGGCTACACCTTC
>TRBD1|TRBJ1-2|TRBV24-1|.
CATSDSRGLGYGYTF
TGTGCCACCAGTGATAGCAGGGGGCTTGGCTATGGCTACACCTTC
>TRBD2|TRBJ2-5|TRBV28|.
CASRTSGRETQYF
TGTGCCTCTCGGACTAGCGGGAGGGAGACCCAGTACTTC
>.|TRBJ1-1|TRBV4-2|.
CASSQERARGEAFF
TGTGCCAGCAGCCAAGAACGGGCACGGGGGGAAGCTTTCTTT
>.|TRBJ1-1|TRBV29-1|.
CSVVMGPSTEAFF
TGCAGCGTTGTTATGGGCCCCAGCACTGAAGCTTTCTTT
>TRBD1|TRBJ1-1|TRBV2|.
CASSVQGAQAEAFF
TGTGCCAGCAGTGTCCAGGGGGCGCAGGCTGAAGCTTTCTTT
>TRBD1|TRBJ2-7|TRBV6-5|.
CASSPLGQGGEQYF
TGTGCCAGCAGTCCTCTCGGACAGGGTGGGGAGCAGTACTTC
>TRBD1|TRBJ1-2|TRBV19|.
CASSSWTGGNYGYTF
TGTGCCAGTAGTAGCTGGACAGGGGGTAACTATGGCTACACCTTC
>.|TRBJ2-1|TRBV5-1|.
CASREGHEQFF
TGCGCCAGCAGAGAGGGCCATGAGCAGTTCTTC
>.|TRBJ2-2|TRBV19|.
CASSDPGHVNTGELFF
TGTGCCAGTAGTGATCCGGGACACGTGAACACCGGGGAGCTGTTTTTT
>.|TRBJ1-1|TRBV5-1|.
CASSLQGSPISFTEAFF
TGCGCCAGCAGCTTGCAGGGATCCCCGATATCCTTCACTGAAGCTTTCTTT
>.|TRBJ1-1|TRBV3-1/TRBV3-2|medium-sized
CASSQVSLGAEAFF
TGTGCCAGCAGCCAAGTTTCCCTGGGAGCTGAAGCTTTCTTT
>TRBD1|TRBJ2-5|TRBV11-3|few
CASSPGQGQETQYF
TGTGCCAGCAGCCCCGGACAGGGTCAAGAGACCCAGTACTTC
>.|TRBJ2-1|TRBV2|.
CASPLSSSYNEQFF
TGTGCCAGCCCCTTATCCAGCTCCTACAATGAGCAGTTCTTC
>.|TRBJ2-3|TRBV19|.
CASSITVGTQYF
TGTGCCAGTAGTATTACAGTCGGCACGCAGTATTTT
>TRBD2|TRBJ2-3|TRBV7-3|.
CASSLNPGGPKYF
TGTGCCAGCAGCTTAAACCCGGGAGGGCCGAAGTATTTT
>TRBD1|TRBJ1-6|TRBV6-5|.
CASRLDRDNSPLHF
TGTGCCAGCAGATTAGACAGGGATAATTCACCCCTCCACTTT